Following are 27 T cell receptor beta chains from one sample sequenced in a study of T cell responses to AZD1222 COVID-19 vaccine. This table comes from immunoSEQ multiplex PCR, and its TCRdb copy is limited to in-frame clones, with some not included. Here the sample spans approximately 160,000 clones, 94% being singletons. The specimen was peripheral blood, collected 28 days after the second AZD1222 dose. These receptors all stem from an adult who received the AZD1222 COVID-19 vaccine.

This chain uses TRBV27 with TRBJ1-5, with D unclear. The CDR3 runs to 12 residues. Germline values: CDR1 MNHEY, CDR2 SMNVEV (reference sequence). V lost 3 bases to trimming and J lost 4 bases, with 4 bases between them. The CDR3 DNA is TGTGCCAGCAGTTTCCCTAATCAGCCCCAGCATTTT. It encodes CASSFPNQPQHF.

The chain recombines TRBV19 with TRBJ1-1, with D possibly TRBD1 on 5 matching bases. Germline V gene lookup returns CDR1 LNHDA and CDR2 SQIVND (reference sequence). The V end lost 3 bases, the J end lost 1 base, and 12 bases lay between the germline ends. The CDR3 runs 15 residues. CDR3 nucleotide sequence: TGTGCCAGTAGTATTAGGGGTGTCGAGAACACTGAAGCTTTCTTT. It specifies CASSIRGVENTEAFF.

V and J are TRBV2 and TRBJ1-1; D is undetermined. Germline values: CDR1 SNHLY, CDR2 FYNNEI. V was trimmed by 5 bases and J by 3 bases, leaving 16 bases between them. The CDR3 sequence is 15 residues long. The CDR3 DNA reads TGTGCCAGCAGTCTATCGGGGAGGCCGTACACTGAAGCTTTCTTT. Translated, it gives CASSLSGRPYTEAFF.

The chain links TRBV12-2 to TRBJ2-4; the D call TRBD1 from the table was never checked on the DNA. TRBV12-2 is a pseudogene. This CDR3 has 17 amino acids. This CDR3 is CASRLVAHRVEGFIQYF. The CDR3 DNA reads TGTGCAAGTCGCTTAGTAGCCCACAGGGTAGAAGGTTTCATTCAGTACTTC.

The chain links TRBV6-2 or TRBV6-3 to TRBJ2-7, with 10 bases aligning to TRBD2. V shed 0 bases and J 2 bases; nucleotides not matched to a gene: 1. Germline CDR1 and CDR2: MNHEY and SVGEGT. The CDR3 length is 15 residues. The chain's CDR3 is CASSYSSGRAYEQYF. In DNA, the CDR3 is TGTGCCAGCAGTTACTCGAGCGGGAGGGCCTACGAGCAGTACTTC.

This clone was counted between two and nine times. The chain recombines TRBV11-2 with TRBJ2-2; 9 bases are a match to TRBD1. V lost 3 bases to trimming and J lost 1 base; unmatched junction nucleotides: 3. Germline CDR1 reads SGHAT; CDR2 reads FQNNGV. There are 16 residues in the CDR3. The CDR3 here is CASSFPGQGNTGELFF. CDR3 DNA: TGTGCCAGCAGCTTTCCGGGACAGGGGAACACCGGGGAGCTGTTTTTT.

For this clone: A read error may account for a junction end that differs from germline. V is TRBV7-2 and J is TRBJ2-3, with 14 bases that match TRBD2. The CDR3 length is 16 residues. Germline assignment: CDR1 SGHTA and CDR2 FQGNSA. CDR3 protein: CASSAGTSGSIDTQYF. The CDR3 DNA reads as TGTGCCAGCAGCGCCGGGACTAGCGGGAGCATAGATACGCAGTATTTT.

The V gene is TRBV9, the J gene TRBJ2-1; 13 bases are shared with TRBD2. Germline assignment: CDR1 SGDLS and CDR2 YYNGEE. The CDR3 runs 17 residues. J gave up 8 bases and V 3 bases, and 11 bases lay outside the gene matches. CDR3 bases: TGTGCCAGCAGCGCCGGACTAGCGGGAGTCTCTAAGGATGAGCAGTTCTTC. Residues: CASSAGLAGVSKDEQFF. The variable domain in full, with the rest retrieved from reference TRBV9 and TRBJ2-1, is DSGVTQTPKHLITATGQRVTLRCSPRSGDLSVYWYQQSLDQGLQFLIQYYNGEERAKGNILERFSAQQFPDLHSELNLSSLELGDSALYFCASSAGLAGVSKDEQFFGPGTRLTVL.

The chain employs TRBV18 and TRBJ1-2, with D possibly TRBD1 on 5 matching bases. The ends were cut back, 1 base at V and 8 bases at J, with 17 bases in the middle. The germline V gene has CDR1 KGHSH and CDR2 LQKENI. CDR3 length: 15 amino acids. Written as DNA, the CDR3 is TGTGCCAGCTCACCACTACCGGGACCCCAGCCCGGCTACACCTTC. Its translation is CASSPLPGPQPGYTF.

The chain has TRBV18 and TRBJ2-1; 10 bases agree with TRBD2. The trim removed 3 bases at V and 2 bases at J, leaving 13 bases unmatched. The CDR3 is made up of 19 amino acids. Germline V CDR1 and CDR2: KGHSH, LQKENI. The CDR3 protein is CASSPTMRSLAGAYNEQFF. CDR3 coding DNA: TGTGCCAGCTCACCCACAATGAGAAGTCTAGCGGGAGCCTACAATGAGCAGTTCTTC.

V usage is TRBV12-3 or TRBV12-4 and J usage is TRBJ1-6, with D unresolved. This CDR3 comprises 12 residues. Trimming removed 3 bases from V and 11 bases from J, with 8 bases in between. CDR3 DNA: TGTGCCAGCAGTTTCGGGTTTGCACCCCTCCACTTT. It translates to CASSFGFAPLHF.

This clone showed up just once. CDR3 region: CASSPPPRHEQFF. For the CDR3, the DNA is TGTGCCAGCTCACCACCGCCGCGTCATGAGCAGTTCTTC. The rearrangement links TRBV18 to TRBJ2-1; unclear D gene. The CDR3 sequence is 13 residues long. Germline V gives CDR1 KGHSH, CDR2 LQKENI. The V gene lost 0 bases and the J gene lost 8 bases, with 8 bases spanning the gap. Looking up the rest from reference TRBV18 and TRBJ2-1 gives the full variable domain: NAGVMQNPRHLVRRRGQEARLRCSPMKGHSHVYWYRQLPEEGLKFMVYLQKENIIDESGMPKERFSAEFPKEGPSILRIQQVVRGDSAAYFCASSPPPRHEQFFGPGTRLTVL.

The gene calls are TRBV19 and TRBJ1-2, with no clear D. From germline, CDR1 is LNHDA and CDR2 SQIVND (reference sequence). This CDR3 region has 12 residues. V was trimmed by 9 bases and J by 8 bases, leaving 16 bases between them. The CDR3 spells CASATWGGGYTF. Written as DNA, the CDR3 is TGTGCCAGCGCGACTTGGGGAGGGGGCTACACCTTC.

This rearrangement joins TRBV19 to TRBJ2-1, with a weak D call TRBD2 (6 bases). Germline V lookup: CDR1 LNHDA, CDR2 SQIVND (reference sequence). This CDR3 is 15 amino acids long. The V gene lost 7 bases and the J gene lost 4 bases, with 17 bases spanning the gap. The CDR3 region is CASTKGLPSYNEQFF. The CDR3 region has the DNA TGTGCCAGTACCAAAGGACTACCTAGTTACAATGAGCAGTTCTTC.

The chain has TRBV4-3 and TRBJ2-1, with D maybe TRBD1 (6 bases). Germline CDR1 and CDR2: LGHNA and YSLEER. The CDR3 sequence is 13 residues long. Trimming took 4 bases from V and 5 from J, leaving 9 bases between them. In nucleotides, the CDR3 is TGCGCCAGCAGCCCCCGACAGGACAATGAGCAGTTCTTC. It codes for CASSPRQDNEQFF.

V usage is TRBV2 and J usage is TRBJ2-1; 8 bases map to TRBD1. The CDR3 length is 16 residues. V lost 6 bases and J lost 0; bases outside the gene matches: 7. Looked up from germline, CDR1 is SNHLY and CDR2 is FYNNEI. The CDR3, as DNA: TGTGCCAGCAGAGTACAGGGGGGAAGCTCCTACAATGAGCAGTTCTTC. This gives the protein CASRVQGGSSYNEQFF.

J is TRBJ1-1 and V is TRBV5-1; 9 nucleotides match TRBD1. Per the germline V gene, CDR1 is SGHRS and CDR2 is YFSETQ. The CDR3 extends over 15 amino acids. V trimming: 4 bases; J trimming: 4 bases; junction bases outside the gene matches: 8. The CDR3: CASSPTGQGTTEAFF. In DNA, the CDR3 is TGCGCCAGCAGCCCGACTGGACAGGGGACCACTGAAGCTTTCTTT.

The V and J genes are TRBV6-2 or TRBV6-3 and TRBJ2-1, with 7 bases that match TRBD2. The CDR3 runs to 15 residues. The V gene's germline CDR1 is MNHEY and CDR2 SVGEGT. After removal of 0 bases from V and 7 bases from J, the junction contained 6 bases not matched to a gene. CDR3 DNA: TGTGCCAGCAGTTACTCGACTAGCTCCTTAAATGAGCAGTTCTTC. The encoded protein is CASSYSTSSLNEQFF.

V is TRBV2 and J is TRBJ1-1; D is undetermined. CDR3 size: 12 residues. Germline-derived CDR1 and CDR2 are SNHLY and FYNNEI. V was shortened by 6 bases and J by 3 bases, with 8 bases between the two germline ends. CDR3 nucleotides: TGTGCCAGCAGGTACTTCCACACTGAAGCTTTCTTT. Amino acids: CASRYFHTEAFF.

V usage is TRBV6-5 and J usage is TRBJ2-7; 8 positions match TRBD1. Germline CDR1 and CDR2: MNHEY and SVGAGI. This CDR3 is built from 14 residues. V lost 5 bases to trimming and J lost 6 bases; unmatched junction nucleotides: 9. CDR3 in DNA: TGTGCCAGCAGTAAAACAGGGGGTGGTTTCGAGCAGTACTTC. Amino acids: CASSKTGGGFEQYF.

Here the CDR3 reads CASSPRDRNTGELFF. CDR3 nucleotide sequence: TGTGCCAGCAGCCCCCGGGACAGGAACACCGGGGAGCTGTTTTTT. The chain recombines TRBV7-9 with TRBJ2-2; TRBD1 matches 7 bases. With 5 bases clipped from V and 1 base from J, the junction kept 4 bases outside the gene matches. This CDR3 region has 15 residues. CDR1 and CDR2 from the germline V gene are SEHNR and FQNEAQ (reference sequence).

This clone was picked up one time. The CDR3 loop is CASSLLGEQFF. CDR3 DNA: TGTGCCAGCAGCTTATTGGGTGAGCAGTTCTTC. The chain is built from TRBV7-3 and TRBJ2-1; D gene unclear. The length of the CDR3 is 11 residues. The germline gives CDR1 SGHTA, CDR2 FQGTGA. Trimming removed 2 bases at V and 9 bases at J, with 5 bases between.

A single count supports this clone. This chain connects TRBV7-2 to TRBJ1-5, with 7 bases matching TRBD1. Per the germline V gene, CDR1 is SGHTA and CDR2 is FQGNSA. This CDR3 comprises 17 residues. V lost 3 bases to trimming and J lost 8 bases; unmatched junction nucleotides: 16. The CDR3 loop is CASSFRGDREIGEPQHF. In nucleotides, the CDR3 is TGTGCCAGCAGCTTTAGAGGAGACAGGGAAATAGGAGAGCCCCAGCATTTT.

This chain links TRBV7-6 with TRBJ2-5; D ambiguous. Germline CDR1 is SGHVS and CDR2 is FNYEAQ. Trimming shortened V by 1 base and J by 5 bases, and 11 bases separated the two germline ends. The CDR3 spans 14 residues. The CDR3 DNA reads as TGTGCCAGCAGCTTAGGCTACGTTATTGAGACCCAGTACTTC. Protein: CASSLGYVIETQYF.

This chain connects TRBV6-5 to TRBJ2-7; TRBD2 aligns across 11 bases. CDR1 MNHEY and CDR2 SVGAGI come from the germline V gene. The CDR3 extends over 14 amino acids. V shed 5 bases and J 13 bases; nucleotides not matched to a gene: 13. CDR3 coding DNA: TGTGCCAGCAGTCCGGGACTAGCGGTACATGGGATTTACTTC. It specifies CASSPGLAVHGIYF.

The chain joins TRBV29-1 to TRBJ2-1; no reliable D call. V lost 3 bases and J lost 0, with 15 bases in between. Germline V gene sequence: CDR1 SQVTM, CDR2 ANQGSEA. This CDR3 has 16 amino acids. The CDR3 sequence: CSVDSGLPLSYNEQFF. The CDR3 nucleotides are TGCAGCGTTGATTCCGGTCTGCCGCTCTCCTACAATGAGCAGTTCTTC.

This sequence joins TRBV30 and TRBJ1-1; no reliable D call. Per the germline V gene, CDR1 is GTSNPN and CDR2 is SVGIG (reference sequence). V was cut by 3 bases and J by 5 bases, with 10 bases left in between. The CDR3 runs 12 residues. CDR3 DNA sequence: TGTGCCTGGAGCGTGGTGGGGACTGAAGCTTTCTTT. Translated: CAWSVVGTEAFF.